The 30 T cell receptor beta chains reported below all come from one sample, sequenced in a study of T-cell memory formation after mild COVID-19. TCRdb ran MiXCR on the 5' RACE reads and lists one entry per CDR3 protein. This table has approximately 100,000 distinct CDR3 sequences, over 15% appearing once. Material: PBMCs or a T cell subset sorted from them (not recorded which). These receptor sequences come from an adult woman who had mild COVID-19 (a few samples of this study predate the infection). Cell type and time point are not known.

The chain employs TRBV5-5 and TRBJ1-1; no clear D. V was trimmed by 0 bases and J by 2 bases, leaving 11 bases between them. Germline V gene sequence: CDR1 SGHKS, CDR2 YYEKEE (reference sequence). CDR3 length: 15 residues. This chain's CDR3 is CASSLDRALNTEAFF. Written as DNA, the CDR3 is TGTGCCAGCAGCTTGGATAGGGCCCTAAACACTGAAGCTTTCTTT.

The gene calls are TRBV9 and TRBJ2-7; 7 bases fit TRBD1. Germline CDR1 and CDR2: SGDLS and YYNGEE. The CDR3 sequence is 15 residues long. V was clipped by 2 bases and J by 3 bases; unmatched bases: 8. CDR3 protein: CASSVRGDSLYEQYF. The CDR3 region has the DNA TGTGCCAGCAGCGTCAGAGGGGACAGCCTCTACGAGCAGTACTTC.

As for this clonotype: A junction end diverges from the germline sequence, so it may reflect a read error. The chain joins TRBV4-1 to TRBJ1-1; TRBD1 agrees at 7 bases. This CDR3 is built from 12 residues. Germline V gene sequence: CDR1 MGHRA, CDR2 YSYEKL. CDR3 residues: CASGQTGERAFF. CDR3 DNA: TGCGCCAGCGGCCAAACAGGGGAGCGAGCTTTCTTT.

V is TRBV29-1 and J is TRBJ1-6; 7 nucleotides line up with TRBD1. The CDR3 has 13 amino acids. V dropped 4 bases and J dropped 3; count of bases not matched to a gene: 0. Germline V gene lookup returns CDR1 SQVTM and CDR2 ANQGSEA. For the CDR3, the DNA is TGCAGCGTTGGGGACAGCTATAATTCACCCCTCCACTTT. This gives the protein CSVGDSYNSPLHF.

This chain uses TRBV12-3 or TRBV12-4 with TRBJ2-6; tentatively, D is TRBD2 (7 bases). The CDR3 is 17 amino acids. Trimming took 5 bases from V and 0 from J, leaving 14 bases between them. CDR3 coding DNA: TGTGCCAGCAGTATGAGCGGGACAACCTCTGGGGCCAACGTCCTGACTTTC. Protein sequence: CASSMSGTTSGANVLTF.

This clonotype was seen more than once but under ten times. This chain connects TRBV5-6 to TRBJ1-5, with 9 positions matching TRBD1. Germline trimming cut 4 bases from V and 4 bases from J; bases unmatched to any gene: 6. The germline V gene encodes CDR1 SGHDT and CDR2 YYEEEE. The CDR3 sequence is 15 residues long. The CDR3 DNA sequence: TGTGCCAGCAGCACCGGGACAGGGAGGAATCAGCCCCAGCATTTT. Amino acids: CASSTGTGRNQPQHF. The complete variable domain, with remaining parts taken from reference TRBV5-6 and TRBJ1-5, reads DAGVTQSPTHLIKTRGQQVTLRCSPKSGHDTVSWYQQALGQGPQFIFQYYEEEERQRGNFPDRFSGHQFPNYSSELNVNALLLGDSALYLCASSTGTGRNQPQHFGDGTRLSIL.

The V and J genes are TRBV28 and TRBJ2-7; 8 bases align to TRBD1. The CDR3 totals 14 residues. Per the germline V gene, CDR1 is MDHEN and CDR2 is SYDVKM. With V trimmed by 2 bases and J by 7 bases, 7 bases remained unmatched. The CDR3 sequence is CASSLGPGGEEQYF. DNA of the CDR3: TGTGCCAGCAGTTTAGGGCCAGGGGGCGAAGAGCAGTACTTC.

The rearrangement links TRBV27 to TRBJ1-1; D remains ambiguous. The CDR3 runs to 17 residues. V was clipped by 5 bases and J by 0 bases, with 19 bases between them. Germline CDR1 reads MNHEY; CDR2 reads SMNVEV (reference sequence). The CDR3 loop reads CASSLITRVGMNTEAFF. In DNA, the CDR3 is TGTGCCAGCAGTCTCATCACGAGGGTGGGAATGAACACTGAAGCTTTCTTT.

This chain links TRBV7-9 with TRBJ2-1; maybe TRBD2 (6 bases). In germline, CDR1 is SEHNR, CDR2 FQNEAQ (reference sequence). Trimming stripped 5 bases from V and 1 base from J, with 15 bases between. This CDR3 has 16 amino acids. The chain's CDR3 is CASSLLAFVSYNEQFF. The CDR3 nucleotides are TGTGCCAGCAGCCTACTAGCCTTCGTTTCCTACAATGAGCAGTTCTTC.

This clonotype was seen a handful of times. The V and J genes are TRBV4-1 and TRBJ2-7; D call uncertain. Germline V CDR1 and CDR2: MGHRA, YSYEKL. The CDR3 extends over 15 amino acids. V was pared by 0 bases and J by 2 bases, with 11 bases between. In DNA form, the CDR3 reads TGCGCCAGCAGCCAAGAAGGCGGCTTAACCTACGAGCAGTACTTC. Residues: CASSQEGGLTYEQYF.

Concerning this clonotype itself: One end of the junction varies from germline; a read error may be responsible. CDR3 protein: CASSFPLSTSGSGIAKNIRYF. The CDR3 DNA sequence: TGTGCCAGCAGTTTCCCCCTTTCGACTAGCGGGAGTGGGATAGCCAAAAACATTCGGTACTTC. The chain joins TRBV28 to TRBJ2-4; 12 bases agree with TRBD2. This CDR3 region has 21 residues. CDR1 is MDHEN and CDR2 is SYDVKM in the germline V gene. Full variable domain (rest looked up from reference TRBV28 and TRBJ2-4): DVKVTQSSRYLVKRTGEKVFLECVQDMDHENMFWYRQDPGLGLRLIYFSYDVKMKEKGDIPEGYSVSREKKERFSLILESASTNQTSMYLCASSFPLSTSGSGIAKNIRYFGAGTRLSVL.

The sample holds a few counts of this clonotype. This chain connects TRBV12-3 or TRBV12-4 to TRBJ2-1, with D perhaps TRBD1 (6 bases). The CDR3 spans 15 residues. V lost 10 bases and J 8 bases, leaving 24 bases between the germline ends. As DNA, the CDR3 is TGTGCCACCTCCCTCGAGGGGGTTCCTTACTATGAGCAGTTCTTC. This sequence encodes CATSLEGVPYYEQFF.

This clonotype was seen more than once but under ten times. DNA for the CDR3: TGTGCCAGCAGCTCCCTGGACGGGATCCAAGAGACCCAGTACTTC. This translates into CASSSLDGIQETQYF. The rearrangement joins TRBV7-9 to TRBJ2-5; tentatively, D is TRBD2 (5 bases). Germline assignment: CDR1 SEHNR and CDR2 FQNEAQ (reference sequence). V was clipped by 4 bases and J by 1 base, with 13 bases between them. This CDR3 has 15 amino acids. Full variable domain (missing parts from reference TRBV7-9 and TRBJ2-5): DTGVSQNPRHKITKRGQNVTFRCDPISEHNRLYWYRQTLGQGPEFLTYFQNEAQLEKSRLLSDRFSAERPKGSFSTLEIQRTEQGDSAMYLCASSSLDGIQETQYFGPGTRLLVL.

This clonotype was seen only a few times. The chain has TRBV11-2 and TRBJ2-7; D is perhaps TRBD1 (6 bases). V was cut by 1 base and J by 5 bases, with 18 bases left in between. In germline, CDR1 is SGHAT, CDR2 FQNNGV. The CDR3 covers 16 residues. The CDR3 bases are TGTGCCAGCAGCTTAGTTTCTCGGACAGTTCAAGACGAGCAGTACTTC. Amino acids: CASSLVSRTVQDEQYF.

In its sample, this clonotype was seen many times. The V call is TRBV5-4, the J call TRBJ2-2; D is unresolved. CDR1 and CDR2 from the germline V gene are SGHNT and YYREEE (reference sequence). The length of the CDR3 is 13 residues. V was shortened by 0 bases and J by 4 bases, with 4 bases between the two germline ends. The CDR3 coding sequence is TGTGCCAGCAGCTTGGGGGGCACCGGGGAGCTGTTTTTT. It codes for CASSLGGTGELFF.

This clonotype has only a few counts. The chain employs TRBV7-2 and TRBJ2-6; D may correspond to TRBD1 or TRBD2 (6 bases each). V gave up 6 bases and J gave up 5 bases, with 14 bases separating them. The CDR3 is 15 amino acids. Germline V gene data show CDR1 as SGHTA and CDR2 as FQGNSA. As DNA, the CDR3 is TGTGCCAGCAGGTCCTCGGGGGCGAGGGCCAACGTCCTGACTTTC. This translates into CASRSSGARANVLTF.

This clonotype was seen only a few times. The gene calls are TRBV7-8 and TRBJ2-3; no reliable D call. The CDR3 has 15 amino acids. Trimming left V 3 bases short and J 2 bases short, with 12 bases between. CDR1 SGHVS and CDR2 FQNEAQ come from the germline V gene. The CDR3 DNA follows: TGTGCCAGCAGCTTGGACGCCAGGAACACAGATACGCAGTATTTT. This sequence encodes CASSLDARNTDTQYF.

V gene TRBV7-9 combines with J gene TRBJ1-1, with D unresolved. The germline V gene encodes CDR1 SEHNR and CDR2 FQNEAQ (reference sequence). CDR3 length: 13 residues. Trimming pared 1 base from V and 4 bases from J, leaving 7 bases between. The CDR3: CASSLGPVTEAFF. The DNA for the CDR3 is TGTGCCAGCAGCTTAGGCCCGGTCACTGAAGCTTTCTTT. The whole variable domain, remainder taken from reference TRBV7-9 and TRBJ1-1, is DTGVSQNPRHKITKRGQNVTFRCDPISEHNRLYWYRQTLGQGPEFLTYFQNEAQLEKSRLLSDRFSAERPKGSFSTLEIQRTEQGDSAMYLCASSLGPVTEAFFGQGTRLTVV.

This clonotype is a singleton in its sample. The V and J genes are TRBV5-4 and TRBJ1-1; 7 nucleotides match TRBD1. V dropped 0 bases and J dropped 1; count of bases not matched to a gene: 3. CDR1 and CDR2 from the germline V gene are SGHNT and YYREEE (reference sequence). The CDR3 consists of 15 residues. CDR3: CASSLEGAKNTEAFF. CDR3 sequence (DNA): TGTGCCAGCAGCTTGGAGGGGGCCAAGAACACTGAAGCTTTCTTT.

This clonotype was counted only a few times. The rearrangement links TRBV12-3 or TRBV12-4 to TRBJ1-2; D is unclear. The CDR3 loop spans 14 amino acids. Trimming cost V 3 bases and J 8 bases, with 16 bases left between them. The chain's CDR3 is CASSFAGPRGGYTF. Written as DNA, the CDR3 is TGTGCCAGCAGTTTCGCAGGTCCCCGTGGGGGCTACACCTTC.

J is TRBJ1-1 and V is TRBV2; D not resolved. Deletions cut 6 bases from V and 6 bases from J, with 11 bases between. Germline V gene sequence: CDR1 SNHLY, CDR2 FYNNEI. CDR3 length: 12 amino acids. The chain's CDR3 is CASRRTGAEAFF. In nucleotides, the CDR3 is TGTGCCAGCAGAAGAACTGGAGCTGAAGCTTTCTTT. Full variable domain (outside the CDR3, taken from reference TRBV2 and TRBJ1-1): EPEVTQTPSHQVTQMGQEVILRCVPISNHLYFYWYRQILGQKVEFLVSFYNNEISEKSEIFDDQFSVERPDGSNFTLKIRSTKLEDSAMYFCASRRTGAEAFFGQGTRLTVV.

The J gene is TRBJ2-7, the V gene TRBV4-3; 11 nucleotides match TRBD1. Germline CDR1 LGHNA, CDR2 YSLEER. The CDR3 consists of 16 residues. Trimming removed 3 bases from V and 5 bases from J; junction bases left unmatched: 9. The CDR3 region is CASSHLTGTGGDEQYF. CDR3 nucleotide sequence: TGCGCCAGCAGCCACTTAACCGGGACAGGGGGTGACGAGCAGTACTTC.

This clonotype has just a few counts. The rearrangement links TRBV5-5 to TRBJ1-1; the D gene is possibly TRBD1 (6 bases). Trimming stripped 4 bases from V and 10 bases from J, with 20 bases between. This CDR3 is built from 14 residues. Looked up from germline, CDR1 is SGHKS and CDR2 is YYEKEE (reference sequence). The CDR3 reads CASSLTDSPLGAFF. CDR3 in DNA: TGTGCCAGCAGCCTAACGGACAGCCCTCTTGGAGCTTTCTTT.

The chain uses TRBV3-1 and TRBJ2-7, with 8 bases aligning to TRBD1. The CDR3 consists of 14 residues. With 1 base clipped from V and 6 bases from J, the junction kept 5 bases outside the gene matches. From germline, CDR1 is LGHDT and CDR2 YNNKEL (reference sequence). The CDR3 nucleotides are TGTGCCAGCAGCCAAGGGGACAGGCCGAGCGAGCAGTACTTC. Translation gives CASSQGDRPSEQYF.

The rearrangement uses TRBV15 and TRBJ2-7; D might be TRBD2 (6 bases). V was shortened by 4 bases and J by 6 bases, with 13 bases between the two germline ends. The CDR3 consists of 13 residues. Germline V gives CDR1 LNHNV, CDR2 YYDKDF (reference sequence). CDR3 nucleotides: TGTGCCACCAGCACCGGAGGGGATGCCGAGCAGTACTTC. It codes for CATSTGGDAEQYF.

The chain couples TRBV3-1 to TRBJ2-3; no clear D. Germline V lookup: CDR1 LGHDT, CDR2 YNNKEL (reference sequence). The length of the CDR3 is 14 residues. V was shortened by 1 base and J by 5 bases, with 10 bases between the two germline ends. The DNA of the CDR3 is TGTGCCAGCAGCCAAGGGCTCACTCGAGATACGCAGTATTTT. Translation: CASSQGLTRDTQYF.

The rearrangement links TRBV15 to TRBJ2-1, with 8 nucleotides matching TRBD1. The CDR3 consists of 16 residues. V lost 6 bases to trimming and J lost 7 bases; unmatched junction nucleotides: 14. Germline CDR1 LNHNV, CDR2 YYDKDF (reference sequence). CDR3 DNA sequence: TGTGCCACCAGAGGATCCGACAGGGGTTGGAATAATGAGCAGTTCTTC. It codes for CATRGSDRGWNNEQFF.

The rearrangement joins TRBV29-1 to TRBJ1-1, with D possibly being TRBD1 (6 bases). V was shortened by 7 bases and J by 4 bases, with 22 bases between the two germline ends. This CDR3 spans 15 amino acids. Germline values: CDR1 SQVTM, CDR2 ANQGSEA. The CDR3 loop is CSGSPVRGSATEAFF. CDR3 DNA sequence: TGCAGCGGATCCCCTGTCAGGGGCTCGGCCACTGAAGCTTTCTTT. Full variable domain (outside the CDR3, taken from reference TRBV29-1 and TRBJ1-1): SAVISQKPSRDICQRGTSLTIQCQVDSQVTMMFWYRQQPGQSLTLIATANQGSEATYESGFVIDKFPISRPNLTFSTLTVSNMSPEDSSIYLCSGSPVRGSATEAFFGQGTRLTVV.

The J gene is TRBJ2-3, the V gene TRBV2; 9 bases are shared with TRBD2. Per germline, CDR1 SNHLY and CDR2 FYNNEI. The CDR3 has 15 residues. With 3 bases clipped from V and 4 bases from J, the junction kept 5 bases outside the gene matches. CDR3 amino acids: CASSDIAGVPDTQYF. CDR3 sequence (DNA): TGTGCCAGCAGTGACATAGCGGGAGTCCCAGATACGCAGTATTTT.

The chain links TRBV29-1 to TRBJ2-3; 9 bases fit TRBD2. The germline V gene has CDR1 SQVTM and CDR2 ANQGSEA. CDR3 length: 14 residues. The ends lost 4 bases at V and 3 bases at J; junction bases unmatched: 5. The CDR3 spells CSVVGGGGTDTQYF. The CDR3 bases are TGCAGCGTTGTCGGCGGGGGGGGGACAGATACGCAGTATTTT.